This TCR beta chain came from a study of T cell responses to AZD1222 COVID-19 vaccine (dated by TCRdb to the early 2020s). About the investigation overall: TCR sequencing covered 233 trial participants: approximately 200 given two doses of AZD1222 and 26 given two doses of MenACWY control vaccine. Trial participants were enrolled into age subgroups of 18-55, 56-69 and 70-plus years, which contained about 160, 30 and 59 TCR-sequenced participants, respectively.

Study-wide conclusions, independent of this receptor: A significant rise in spike-specific TCR breadth and depth was observed after two AZD1222 doses relative to day 0 and relative to MenACWY recipients. Most participants were white British and females outnumbered males, and the authors suggested that clonal diversity may have been underestimated. CD4 TCRs associated with the vaccine covered the entire spike protein, and the dominant responses were in regions 160-218 and 743-854. In the small 56-69-year group, the increase in depth fell short of significance, most likely because of low power. Reportedly, almost half of the unique spike-specific TCRs recognized epitopes lying outside the regions that are mutated in the B.1.351 and B.1.1.7 variants. Because no day 14 peak-response samples were available, the repertoires could be characterized only after the peak T cell response. Conclusions about previously exposed vaccinees are limited, since just 6 or 7 AZD1222 recipients were seropositive for SARS-CoV-2 at baseline.

In this sample, this clone turned up a few times. It has no known antigen specificity. No base quality information exists; no much larger clone differs at one position. Explained via the paper, the time point label denotes: about 28 days (+/-7) after the second vaccine dose. AZD1222 recipients with second doses at about 4 weeks or about 12 weeks were pooled, because spike-specific TCR depth and breadth did not differ between schedules. Vaccinee samples were obtained from the UK trials COV001 and COV002, which included a single-blind randomized controlled phase 2/3 trial of AZD1222 (ChAdOx1 nCoV-19) in healthy adults. For TCRbeta chain sequencing, PBMC samples were collected from trial participants at day 0 and at day 28 after the second dose. Trimming leaves V shorter by 7 bases and J shorter by 3 bases, with the junction holding 7 bases beyond the gene matches. The CDR3 runs 15 amino acids, cysteine and phenylalanine included. Only the CDR3 region is kept as DNA, spanning 45 bases read in frame from base 1. Based on the germline V gene, the CDR1 and CDR2 sequences are SNHLY and FYNNEI.

The CDR3 regions of human TCRbeta chains were analyzed by immunosequencing. Per the source publication's procedure: TCRs in the repertoires were matched against a reference library of SARS-CoV-2-specific TCRs that had been generated with the MIRA antigen-specificity platform. Breadth was defined as the fraction of unique TCRs that were SARS-CoV-2-associated, and depth was defined as the fraction of total T cells that were SARS-CoV-2-associated. Using the MIRA data, every spike-specific TCR was mapped to the spike region that the TCR reacted to and assigned to either a CD4 or a CD8 class. Log10-transformed breadth and depth values were compared by one-way ANOVA with Sidak's multiple comparisons tests. The table was pulled from immuneACCESS by TCRdb, which kept in-frame rearrangements only. Such tables lose some clones; where checked, under half of the loss comes from unresolved V genes, and the rest has no known cause. The DNA gave D and trimming, while V, J and clone size come from that table. The sample table holds around 100,000 clones, of which more than 70% were seen once. The biggest ten clones account for 10% of the sample.

The chain was built from TRBV2 and TRBJ2-2; 8 of the junction bases match TRBD1. The sequencing used peripheral blood, collected 28 days after the second AZD1222 dose. The origin of this receptor is an adult who received the AZD1222 COVID-19 vaccine. This receptor carries the CDR3 CASILDRVYTGELFF. The DNA reads TGTGCCAGCATCCTGGACAGGGTGTACACCGGGGAGCTGTTTTTT.